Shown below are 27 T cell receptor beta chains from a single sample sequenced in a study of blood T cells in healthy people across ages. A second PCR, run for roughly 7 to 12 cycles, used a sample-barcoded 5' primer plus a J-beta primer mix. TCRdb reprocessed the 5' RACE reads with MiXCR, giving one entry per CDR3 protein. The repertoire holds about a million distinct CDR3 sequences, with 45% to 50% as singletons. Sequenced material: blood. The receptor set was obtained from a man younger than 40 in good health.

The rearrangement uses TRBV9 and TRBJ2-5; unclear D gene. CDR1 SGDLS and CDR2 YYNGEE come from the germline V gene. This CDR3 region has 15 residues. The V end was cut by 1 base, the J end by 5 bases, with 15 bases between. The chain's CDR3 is CASSVKTLFGETQYF. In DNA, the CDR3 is TGTGCCAGCAGCGTAAAAACGCTTTTTGGGGAGACCCAGTACTTC.

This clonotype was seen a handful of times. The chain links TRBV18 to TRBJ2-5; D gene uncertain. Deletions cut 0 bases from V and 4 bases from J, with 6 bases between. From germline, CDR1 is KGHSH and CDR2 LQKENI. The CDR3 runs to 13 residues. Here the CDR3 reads CASSPPTLETQYF. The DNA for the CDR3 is TGTGCCAGCTCACCACCTACTCTAGAGACCCAGTACTTC.

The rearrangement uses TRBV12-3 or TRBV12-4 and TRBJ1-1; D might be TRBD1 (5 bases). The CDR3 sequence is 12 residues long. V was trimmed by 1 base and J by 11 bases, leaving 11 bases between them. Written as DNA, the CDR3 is TGTGCCAGCAGTTTAGGGAGCTGGGGGGCTTTCTTT. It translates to CASSLGSWGAFF.

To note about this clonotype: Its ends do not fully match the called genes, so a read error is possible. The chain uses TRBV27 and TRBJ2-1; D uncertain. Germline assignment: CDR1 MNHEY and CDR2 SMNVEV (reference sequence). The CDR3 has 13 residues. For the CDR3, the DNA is TGTACCAGCAGTTTGGACGGTGACAATGAGCAGTTCTTC. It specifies CTSSLDGDNEQFF.

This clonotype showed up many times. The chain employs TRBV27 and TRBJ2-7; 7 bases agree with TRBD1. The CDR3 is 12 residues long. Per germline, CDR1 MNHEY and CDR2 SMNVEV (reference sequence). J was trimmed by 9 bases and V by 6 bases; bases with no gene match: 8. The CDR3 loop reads CASRPNTGVQYF. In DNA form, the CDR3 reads TGTGCCAGCAGACCTAATACAGGGGTGCAGTACTTC.

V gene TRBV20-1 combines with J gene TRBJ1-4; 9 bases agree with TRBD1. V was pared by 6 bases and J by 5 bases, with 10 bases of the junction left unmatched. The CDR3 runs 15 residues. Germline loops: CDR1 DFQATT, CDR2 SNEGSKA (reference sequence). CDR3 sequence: CSALSFGTGNEKLFF. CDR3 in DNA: TGCAGTGCCCTTAGTTTCGGGACAGGGAATGAAAAACTGTTTTTT.

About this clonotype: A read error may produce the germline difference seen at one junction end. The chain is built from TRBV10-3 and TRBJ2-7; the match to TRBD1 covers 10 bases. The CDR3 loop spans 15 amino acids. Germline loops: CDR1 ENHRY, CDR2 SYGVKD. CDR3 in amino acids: CAIRGDRGSSYEQYF. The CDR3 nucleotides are TGTGCCATCAGAGGGGACAGGGGATCCTCCTACGAGCAATACTTC.

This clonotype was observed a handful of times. The CDR3 coding sequence is TGTGCCAGCAGCCAACATACCGGGACTAGAGAGACCCAGTACTTC. Amino acids: CASSQHTGTRETQYF. The rearrangement links TRBV14 to TRBJ2-5; 8 bases agree with TRBD2. V gave up 2 bases and J gave up 4 bases; unmatched junction bases: 6. The CDR3 has 15 amino acids. Germline CDR1 reads SGHDN; CDR2 reads FVKESK.

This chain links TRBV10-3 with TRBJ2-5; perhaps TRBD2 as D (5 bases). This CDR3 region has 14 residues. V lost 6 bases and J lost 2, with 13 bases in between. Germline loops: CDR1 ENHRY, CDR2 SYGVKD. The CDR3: CAISIGRGQETQYF. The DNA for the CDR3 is TGTGCCATCAGCATAGGACGGGGACAAGAGACCCAGTACTTC.

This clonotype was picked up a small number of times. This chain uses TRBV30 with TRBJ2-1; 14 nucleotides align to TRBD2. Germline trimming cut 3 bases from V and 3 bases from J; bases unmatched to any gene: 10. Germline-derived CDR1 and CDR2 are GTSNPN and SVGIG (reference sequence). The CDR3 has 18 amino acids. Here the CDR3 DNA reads TGTGCCTGGAGGCGGACTAGCGGGGGGCCGGCTCTCTACAATGAGCAGTTCTTC. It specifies CAWRRTSGGPALYNEQFF.

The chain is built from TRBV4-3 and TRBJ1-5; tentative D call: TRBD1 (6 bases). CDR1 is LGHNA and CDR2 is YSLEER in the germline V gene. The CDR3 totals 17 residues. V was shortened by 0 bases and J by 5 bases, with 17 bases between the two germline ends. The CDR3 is CASSQDPPGARDQPQHF. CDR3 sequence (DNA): TGCGCCAGCAGCCAAGATCCCCCAGGGGCTAGGGATCAGCCCCAGCATTTT.

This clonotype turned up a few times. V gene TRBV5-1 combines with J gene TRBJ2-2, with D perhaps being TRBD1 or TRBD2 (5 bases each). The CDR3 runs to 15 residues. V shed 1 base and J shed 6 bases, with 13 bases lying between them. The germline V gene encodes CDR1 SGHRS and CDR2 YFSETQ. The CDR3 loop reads CASSLSLRGAGELFF. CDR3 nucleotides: TGCGCCAGCAGCTTGTCCCTCCGGGGCGCCGGGGAGCTGTTTTTT.

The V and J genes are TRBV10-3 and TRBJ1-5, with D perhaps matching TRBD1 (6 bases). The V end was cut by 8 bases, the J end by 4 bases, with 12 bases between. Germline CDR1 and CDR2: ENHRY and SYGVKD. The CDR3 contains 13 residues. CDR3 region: CAIRTEGNQPQHF. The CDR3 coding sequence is TGTGCCATCCGGACAGAGGGAAATCAGCCCCAGCATTTT.

The CDR3 sequence is CASSFTSGPNNEQFF. The CDR3 nucleotides are TGTGCCAGCAGCTTTACTAGCGGCCCGAACAATGAGCAGTTCTTC. The genes are TRBV7-2 and TRBJ2-1, with TRBD2 identical over 8 bases. The CDR3 has 15 residues. Trimming cost V 3 bases and J 5 bases; bases outside gene matches: 6. Germline V gene data show CDR1 as SGHTA and CDR2 as FQGNSA.

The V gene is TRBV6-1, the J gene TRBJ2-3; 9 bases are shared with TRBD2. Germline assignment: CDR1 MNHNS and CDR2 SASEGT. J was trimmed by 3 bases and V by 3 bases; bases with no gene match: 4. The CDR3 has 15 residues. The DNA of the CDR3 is TGTGCCAGCAGTGATAGCGGGGGTTTGACAGATACGCAGTATTTT. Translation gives CASSDSGGLTDTQYF.

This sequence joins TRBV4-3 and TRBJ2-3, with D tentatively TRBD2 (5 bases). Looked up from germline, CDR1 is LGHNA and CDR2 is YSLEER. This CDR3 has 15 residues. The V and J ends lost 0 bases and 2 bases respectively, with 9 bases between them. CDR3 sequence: CASSQDLTNTDTQYF. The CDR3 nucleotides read TGCGCCAGCAGCCAAGATCTGACTAACACAGATACGCAGTATTTT.

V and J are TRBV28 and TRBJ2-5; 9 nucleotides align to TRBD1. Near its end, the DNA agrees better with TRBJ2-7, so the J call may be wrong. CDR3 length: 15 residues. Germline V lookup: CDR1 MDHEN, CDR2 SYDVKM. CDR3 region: CASSPGGTGIHEQYF. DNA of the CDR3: TGTGCCAGCAGTCCAGGGGGGACAGGGATCCACGAGCAGTACTTC.

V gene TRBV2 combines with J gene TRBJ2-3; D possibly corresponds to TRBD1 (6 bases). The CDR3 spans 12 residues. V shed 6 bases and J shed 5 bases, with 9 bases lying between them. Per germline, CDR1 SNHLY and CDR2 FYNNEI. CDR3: CASRAQGDTQYF. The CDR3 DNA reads TGTGCCAGCAGGGCACAGGGAGATACGCAGTATTTT.

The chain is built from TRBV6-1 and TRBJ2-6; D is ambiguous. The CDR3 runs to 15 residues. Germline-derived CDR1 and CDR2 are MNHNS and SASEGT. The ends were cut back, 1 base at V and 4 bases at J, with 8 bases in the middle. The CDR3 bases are TGTGCCAGCAGTGAAGAGAAGGGAGGGGCCAACGTCCTGACTTTC. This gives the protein CASSEEKGGANVLTF.

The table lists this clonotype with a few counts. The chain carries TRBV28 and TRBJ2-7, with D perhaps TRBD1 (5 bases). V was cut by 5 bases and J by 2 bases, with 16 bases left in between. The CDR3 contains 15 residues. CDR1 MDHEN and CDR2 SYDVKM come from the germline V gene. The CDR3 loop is CASSQGDVGTYEQYF. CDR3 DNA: TGTGCCAGCAGTCAAGGGGATGTTGGCACCTACGAGCAGTACTTC.

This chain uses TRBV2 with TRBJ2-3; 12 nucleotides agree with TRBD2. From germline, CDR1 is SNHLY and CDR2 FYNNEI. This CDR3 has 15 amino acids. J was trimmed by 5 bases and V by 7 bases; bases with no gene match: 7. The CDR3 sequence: CASNPLAGGGDTQYF. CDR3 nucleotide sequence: TGTGCCAGCAACCCACTAGCGGGGGGCGGAGATACGCAGTATTTT.

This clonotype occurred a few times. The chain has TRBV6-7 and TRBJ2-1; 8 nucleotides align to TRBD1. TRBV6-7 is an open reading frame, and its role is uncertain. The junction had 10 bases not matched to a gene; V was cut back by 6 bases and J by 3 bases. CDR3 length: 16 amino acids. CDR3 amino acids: CASSQTDRGLYNEQFF. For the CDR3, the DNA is TGTGCCAGCAGCCAGACCGACAGGGGACTCTACAATGAGCAGTTCTTC.

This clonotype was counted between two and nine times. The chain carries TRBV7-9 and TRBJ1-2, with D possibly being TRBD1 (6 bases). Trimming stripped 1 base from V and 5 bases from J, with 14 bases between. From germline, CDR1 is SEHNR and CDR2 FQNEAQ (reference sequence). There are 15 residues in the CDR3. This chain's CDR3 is CASSLGRGIQYGYTF. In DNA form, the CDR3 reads TGTGCCAGCAGCTTAGGCAGGGGTATTCAGTATGGCTACACCTTC.

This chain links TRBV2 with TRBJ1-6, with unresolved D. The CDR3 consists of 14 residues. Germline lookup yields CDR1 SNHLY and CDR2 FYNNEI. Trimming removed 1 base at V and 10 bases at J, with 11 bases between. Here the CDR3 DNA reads TGTGCCAGCAGTGAAGTTCTCGGCGGGTCACCCCTCCACTTT. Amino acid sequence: CASSEVLGGSPLHF.

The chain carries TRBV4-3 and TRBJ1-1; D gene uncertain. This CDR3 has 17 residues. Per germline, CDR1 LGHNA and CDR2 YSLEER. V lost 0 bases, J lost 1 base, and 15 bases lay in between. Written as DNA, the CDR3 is TGCGCCAGCAGCCAAGAAGTTAACGTGGGAGCGAACACTGAAGCTTTCTTT. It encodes CASSQEVNVGANTEAFF.

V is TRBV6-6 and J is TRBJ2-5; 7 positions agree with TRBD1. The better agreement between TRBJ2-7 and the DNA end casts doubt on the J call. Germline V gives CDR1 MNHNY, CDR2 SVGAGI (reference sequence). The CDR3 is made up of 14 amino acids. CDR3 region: CASSYHGTDYEQYF. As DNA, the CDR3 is TGTGCCAGCAGTTACCACGGGACAGACTACGAGCAGTACTTC.

For the CDR3, the DNA is TGTGCCAGACAGGACGTCGGGGCCGACGAGCAGTACTTC. This codes for CARQDVGADEQYF. The rearrangement joins TRBV7-9 to TRBJ2-7; either TRBD1 or TRBD2 may fit D (5 bases each). V shed 9 bases and J shed 5 bases, with 17 bases lying between them. Germline V lookup: CDR1 SEHNR, CDR2 FQNEAQ (reference sequence). The CDR3 runs 13 residues.